The 24 T cell receptor beta chains below come from one sample, sequenced in a study of response to subunit inactivated influenza vaccine. TCRdb reprocessed the RT-PCR reads with MiXCR, giving one entry per CDR3 protein. The table includes roughly 570,000 distinct CDR3 sequences, approximately 14% detected once. Sample: PBMCs from blood, taken approximately 13 days after vaccination. The receptors shown here come from a man aged 45-60 years who received an inactivated influenza vaccine.

The J gene is TRBJ2-6, the V gene TRBV11-3, with TRBD1 matching over 7 bases. The ends lost 8 bases at V and 0 bases at J; junction bases unmatched: 4. Germline CDR1 is SGHNT and CDR2 is YENEEA. The CDR3 extends over 15 amino acids. The DNA of the CDR3 is TGTGCCAGCGGGGACAGTCGCTCTGGGGCCAACGTCCTGACTTTC. Translating it yields CASGDSRSGANVLTF. The whole variable domain, remainder taken from reference TRBV11-3 and TRBJ2-6, is EAGVVQSPRYKIIEKKQPVAFWCNPISGHNTLYWYLQNLGQGPELLIRYENEEAVDDSQLPKDRFSAERLKGVDSTLKIQPAELGDSAVYLCASGDSRSGANVLTFGAGSRLTVL.

Many counts were recorded for this clonotype. The J gene is TRBJ2-5, the V gene TRBV20-1, with D possibly matching TRBD2 (5 bases). This CDR3 has 13 amino acids. Germline assignment: CDR1 DFQATT and CDR2 SNEGSKA (reference sequence). V was clipped by 6 bases and J by 4 bases, with 15 bases between them. The CDR3 coding sequence is TGCAGTGCCCCTCTCAGCGGAGGAGAGACCCAGTACTTC. Residues: CSAPLSGGETQYF.

CDR3 bases: TGTGCCAGCAGCCACGAACCGGGACCCACGGCAGATACGCAGTATTTT. Residues: CASSHEPGPTADTQYF. The chain has TRBV4-2 and TRBJ2-3; D possibly uses TRBD1 or TRBD2 (5 bases each). Germline V gene data show CDR1 as LGHNA and CDR2 as YNFKEQ. CDR3 length: 16 residues. V shed 3 bases and J shed 4 bases, with 17 bases lying between them.

The chain is built from TRBV5-6 and TRBJ1-4, with D uncertain. V lost 0 bases to trimming and J lost 5 bases, with 8 bases between them. This CDR3 comprises 14 residues. Germline values: CDR1 SGHDT, CDR2 YYEEEE. For the CDR3, the DNA is TGTGCCAGCAGCTTGGTCGGGGTCAATGAAAAACTGTTTTTT. The encoded protein is CASSLVGVNEKLFF.

J is TRBJ2-7 and V is TRBV28; a possible D gene is TRBD2 (5 bases). This CDR3 region has 16 residues. Per the germline V gene, CDR1 is MDHEN and CDR2 is SYDVKM. The V and J ends lost 5 bases and 2 bases respectively, with 19 bases between them. CDR3 DNA sequence: TGTGCCAGCAGTCCCACGGGGAAGGGTGGGGCCTACGAGCAGTACTTC. Its protein product is CASSPTGKGGAYEQYF.

In its sample, this clonotype was seen many times. DNA of the CDR3: TGTGCCAGCAGACGACACAGACAGGGGGAGACTAGCGGAGCTACGGAGACCCAGTACTTC. It translates to CASRRHRQGETSGATETQYF. V and J are TRBV3-1 and TRBJ2-5; perhaps D is TRBD1 or TRBD2 (9 bases each). Germline values: CDR1 LGHDT, CDR2 YNNKEL (reference sequence). There are 20 residues in the CDR3. V was shortened by 6 bases and J by 5 bases, with 34 bases between the two germline ends.

The rearrangement links TRBV5-1 to TRBJ1-2; D not resolved. Trimming took 2 bases from V and 5 from J, leaving 13 bases between them. Looked up from germline, CDR1 is SGHRS and CDR2 is YFSETQ. The CDR3 covers 14 residues. The CDR3 loop reads CASSLSVAEYGYTF. The CDR3 bases are TGCGCCAGCAGCTTATCCGTCGCGGAGTATGGCTACACCTTC.

This chain joins TRBV20-1 and TRBJ2-5; TRBD1 matches at 7 bases. V was clipped by 6 bases and J by 1 base; unmatched bases: 8. The CDR3 spans 14 residues. The germline V gene encodes CDR1 DFQATT and CDR2 SNEGSKA (reference sequence). CDR3 in amino acids: CSAYQGQTQETQYF. The CDR3 nucleotides read TGCAGTGCCTACCAGGGACAGACCCAAGAGACCCAGTACTTC.

This clonotype was seen only a few times. One end of the junction varies from germline; a read error may be responsible. This sequence joins TRBV4-1 and TRBJ2-3; D is undetermined. The germline CDR1 and CDR2 sequences are MGHRA and YSYEKL. The CDR3 covers 14 residues. The CDR3 loop is CASSPIPSRDTQYF. As DNA, the CDR3 is TGCGCCAGCAGCCCTATCCCGAGCAGAGATACGCAGTATTTT.

This clonotype was found a few times. The chain employs TRBV3-1 and TRBJ1-1; the D is unclear. The J call could be wrong; TRBJ1-6 is a better fit for the DNA end. CDR3 length equals 11 residues. The V gene's germline CDR1 is LGHDT and CDR2 YNNKEL (reference sequence). CDR3 protein: CASSQFLLLHF. CDR3 coding DNA: TGTGCCAGCAGCCAATTTCTTCTGCTCCACTTT.

Only a few counts were recorded for this clonotype. This chain links TRBV9 with TRBJ2-7; TRBD1 or TRBD2 may be the D gene (5 bases each). V was clipped by 0 bases and J by 5 bases, with 9 bases between them. Germline V gene data show CDR1 as SGDLS and CDR2 as YYNGEE. The length of the CDR3 is 13 residues. CDR3 sequence: CASSVGMGDEQYF. The CDR3 DNA follows: TGTGCCAGCAGCGTAGGTATGGGGGACGAGCAGTACTTC.

This clonotype was seen a handful of times. V gene TRBV6-1 combines with J gene TRBJ2-5; no definite D call. V was trimmed by 5 bases and J by 3 bases, leaving 10 bases between them. The V gene's germline CDR1 is MNHNS and CDR2 SASEGT. CDR3 length equals 13 residues. CDR3 in amino acids: CASSTPGEETQYF. As DNA, the CDR3 is TGTGCCAGCAGTACGCCAGGAGAAGAGACCCAGTACTTC.

This chain links TRBV28 with TRBJ2-2, with no clear D. Germline CDR1 MDHEN, CDR2 SYDVKM. This CDR3 is 15 amino acids long. Trimming stripped 4 bases from V and 4 bases from J, with 13 bases between. The chain's CDR3 is CASSSPDPSTGELFF. The DNA of the CDR3 is TGTGCCAGCAGTTCCCCGGACCCTTCCACCGGGGAGCTGTTTTTT.

The table lists this clonotype with a few counts. The J gene is TRBJ2-1, the V gene TRBV11-2; a possible D gene is TRBD1 (5 bases). V lost 0 bases to trimming and J lost 6 bases, with 15 bases between them. The germline gives CDR1 SGHAT, CDR2 FQNNGV. The CDR3 length is 16 residues. CDR3 nucleotides: TGTGCCAGCAGCTTAGATCTAACAGGTTATCCCAATGAGCAGTTCTTC. Its protein is CASSLDLTGYPNEQFF.

This rearrangement joins TRBV5-5 to TRBJ2-2; 8 bases align to TRBD1. The ends lost 0 bases at V and 1 base at J; junction bases unmatched: 2. CDR3 length: 16 residues. Germline-derived CDR1 and CDR2 are SGHKS and YYEKEE (reference sequence). The CDR3 sequence is CASSLAGQVNTGELFF. CDR3 coding DNA: TGTGCCAGCAGCTTGGCGGGACAGGTGAACACCGGGGAGCTGTTTTTT.

In this sample, this clonotype turned up a few times. The V gene is TRBV7-2, the J gene TRBJ1-5; D is unresolved. The CDR3 consists of 13 residues. V was trimmed by 3 bases and J by 7 bases, leaving 10 bases between them. Germline loops: CDR1 SGHTA, CDR2 FQGNSA. Here the CDR3 reads CASSLHRFQPQHF. As DNA, the CDR3 is TGTGCCAGCAGCTTGCATCGCTTCCAGCCCCAGCATTTT.

The chain recombines TRBV6-1 with TRBJ1-1; TRBD1 agrees at 9 bases. With 6 bases clipped from V and 4 bases from J, the junction kept 9 bases outside the gene matches. The CDR3 sequence is 15 residues long. Germline assignment: CDR1 MNHNS and CDR2 SASEGT. CDR3 loop: CASSFTGTGSTEAFF. CDR3 coding DNA: TGTGCCAGCAGCTTCACCGGGACAGGGAGCACTGAAGCTTTCTTT.

This clonotype has a handful of counts. The genes are TRBV29-1 and TRBJ2-1; 9 bases line up with TRBD1. With V trimmed by 8 bases and J by 8 bases, 7 bases remained unmatched. Germline values: CDR1 SQVTM, CDR2 ANQGSEA. This CDR3 region has 12 residues. CDR3 region: CSTGQGGDEQFF. CDR3 coding DNA: TGCAGCACGGGACAGGGTGGGGATGAGCAGTTCTTC.

The rearrangement joins TRBV20-1 to TRBJ2-7; D may correspond to TRBD1 or TRBD2 (7 bases each). Germline V gene lookup returns CDR1 DFQATT and CDR2 SNEGSKA (reference sequence). CDR3 length: 14 amino acids. Trimming removed 4 bases at V and 5 bases at J, with 18 bases between. Here the CDR3 DNA reads TGCAGTGCTACCAGGGGGGGGAATAAAAACGAGCAGTACTTC. Protein sequence: CSATRGGNKNEQYF.

V is TRBV5-1 and J is TRBJ2-2; a weak D match, TRBD1 (7 bases). Germline loops: CDR1 SGHRS, CDR2 YFSETQ. The CDR3 has 15 residues. V was pared by 6 bases and J by 1 base, with 13 bases between. CDR3 coding DNA: TGCGCCAGCATGGAGGGGGCGTTGAACACCGGGGAGCTGTTTTTT. As protein: CASMEGALNTGELFF.

The rearrangement joins TRBV7-8 to TRBJ2-6; 7 bases match TRBD1. Losses at the gene ends were 5 bases for V and 2 bases for J; bases not matched to a gene: 9. This CDR3 spans 17 amino acids. The V gene's germline CDR1 is SGHVS and CDR2 FQNEAQ. CDR3 nucleotides: TGTGCCAGCAGCCTCCGACAGGGAATCACTGGGGCCAACGTCCTGACTTTC. Translation: CASSLRQGITGANVLTF. The variable domain in full, with the rest retrieved from reference TRBV7-8 and TRBJ2-6, is GAGVSQSPRYKVAKRGQDVALRCDPISGHVSLFWYQQALGQGPEFLTYFQNEAQLDKSGLPSDRFFAERPEGSVSTLKIQRTQQEDSAVYLCASSLRQGITGANVLTFGAGSRLTVL.

The chain has TRBV11-2 and TRBJ1-1, with D tentatively TRBD1 (6 bases). The CDR3 consists of 14 residues. The germline CDR1 and CDR2 sequences are SGHAT and FQNNGV. With 4 bases removed from V and 11 bases from J, the gap between germline ends came to 20 bases. The CDR3 sequence: CASSSLQGRTGAFF. As DNA, the CDR3 is TGTGCCAGCAGCTCGTTACAGGGACGAACGGGCGCTTTCTTT.

J is TRBJ2-7 and V is TRBV5-6; D gene unclear. The germline gives CDR1 SGHDT, CDR2 YYEEEE. The CDR3 covers 15 residues. V was trimmed by 2 bases and J by 3 bases, leaving 15 bases between them. CDR3 loop: CASSFFRELIYEQYF. CDR3 bases: TGTGCCAGCAGCTTTTTCCGAGAGCTGATCTACGAGCAGTACTTC.

This clonotype appeared a few times. As DNA, the CDR3 is TGTGCCAGCAGCTCGGGGGGGGTCACAGATACGCAGTATTTT. Its protein is CASSSGGVTDTQYF. The V and J genes are TRBV12-3 or TRBV12-4 and TRBJ2-3; 8 nucleotides align to TRBD2. V lost 6 bases and J lost 2; bases outside the gene matches: 4. The CDR3 consists of 14 residues.